The 27 T cell receptor beta chains below come from one sample, sequenced in a study of glioma-infiltrating T cells after dendritic cell vaccination. Time point: after dendritic cell vaccination, including at tumor progression/relapse. TCRdb keeps only in-frame clones here, not all; method: immunoSEQ multiplex PCR. The sample comprises approximately 50,000 clones, over 75% of which are singletons, and 9% rests with the top ten. The sample in question was blood, obtained after dendritic cell vaccination. The receptors shown here come from a human donor with glioblastoma.

The sample holds one count of this clone. The J gene is TRBJ1-5, the V gene TRBV6-5, with D unclear. The CDR3 consists of 13 residues. Between the trimmed V and J ends, which lost 4 bases and 4 bases, there was a span of 8 bases. The germline V gene encodes CDR1 MNHEY and CDR2 SVGAGI. CDR3 nucleotides: TGTGCCAGCAGTTTTGGAGGGAATCAGCCCCAGCATTTT. Encoded protein: CASSFGGNQPQHF.

The CDR3 bases are TGTGCCAGCAGCCAACCGGGACAACTAGTTGGTGAAAAACTGTTTTTT. It yields the protein CASSQPGQLVGEKLFF. The rearrangement uses TRBV4-2 and TRBJ1-4, with a tentative D call TRBD1 (6 bases). The CDR3 contains 16 residues. The V and J ends lost 2 bases and 7 bases respectively, with 17 bases between them. Germline V CDR1 and CDR2: LGHNA, YNFKEQ.

This chain connects TRBV7-8 to TRBJ2-5; tentatively, D is TRBD2 (7 bases). This CDR3 is built from 15 residues. Germline CDR1 SGHVS, CDR2 FQNEAQ. The V and J ends lost 6 bases and 4 bases respectively, with 18 bases between them. CDR3: CASRIRLGGRETQYF. CDR3 bases: TGTGCCAGCAGAATTAGACTGGGGGGGCGAGAGACCCAGTACTTC.

The V call is TRBV19, the J call TRBJ1-1, with D perhaps TRBD1 (6 bases). Germline V gene data show CDR1 as LNHDA and CDR2 as SQIVND (reference sequence). The CDR3 extends over 15 amino acids. The ends were cut back, 5 bases at V and 6 bases at J, with 19 bases in the middle. The DNA of the CDR3 is TGTGCCAGTAGTCCTCAGCGGCAGGGGCCCCCTGAAGCTTTCTTT. Protein sequence: CASSPQRQGPPEAFF. Variable domain in full (rest from reference TRBV19 and TRBJ1-1): DGGITQSPKYLFRKEGQNVTLSCEQNLNHDAMYWYRQDPGQGLRLIYYSQIVNDFQKGDIAEGYSVSREKKESFPLTVTSAQKNPTAFYLCASSPQRQGPPEAFFGQGTRLTVV.

The chain combines TRBV6-5 with TRBJ2-7; D is uncertain. There are 15 residues in the CDR3. From germline, CDR1 is MNHEY and CDR2 SVGAGI. Trimming cost V 7 bases and J 4 bases, with 20 bases left between them. The CDR3 nucleotides are TGTGCCAGCACCCAGACACCCGCCTTGATTTACGAGCAGTACTTC. The encoded protein is CASTQTPALIYEQYF.

The CDR3 DNA is TGTGCCAGCAGTGATTACAGGGATGGGGACAATGAGCAGTTCTTC. Protein sequence: CASSDYRDGDNEQFF. This chain connects TRBV6-1 to TRBJ2-1; D is possibly TRBD1 (6 bases). The CDR3 has 15 amino acids. In germline, CDR1 is MNHNS, CDR2 SASEGT. With 3 bases removed from V and 5 bases from J, the gap between germline ends came to 14 bases.

This chain connects TRBV30 to TRBJ1-2; D perhaps matches TRBD1 (6 bases). The CDR3 covers 11 residues. V lost 7 bases to trimming and J lost 4 bases, with 10 bases between them. The germline V gene has CDR1 GTSNPN and CDR2 SVGIG (reference sequence). The CDR3, as DNA: TGTGCCTTGGGACAACGCTATGGCTACACCTTC. It yields the protein CALGQRYGYTF. Together with reference TRBV30 and TRBJ1-2, the CDR3 gives the full variable domain: SQTIHQWPATLVQPVGSPLSLECTVEGTSNPNLYWYRQAAGRGLQLLFYSVGIGQISSEVPQNLSASRPQDRQFILSSKKLLLSDSGFYLCALGQRYGYTFGSGTRLTVV.

This chain connects TRBV28 to TRBJ2-1; 11 nucleotides align to TRBD2. V trimming: 4 bases; J trimming: 0 bases; junction bases outside the gene matches: 8. Per the germline V gene, CDR1 is MDHEN and CDR2 is SYDVKM. The CDR3 length is 18 residues. The CDR3 reads CASSSPVAGGSSYNEQFF. The DNA of the CDR3 is TGTGCCAGCAGTTCCCCAGTAGCGGGGGGGAGCTCCTACAATGAGCAGTTCTTC.

V and J are TRBV4-2 and TRBJ1-2, with D possibly TRBD1 on 6 matching bases. The germline V gene encodes CDR1 LGHNA and CDR2 YNFKEQ. The CDR3 covers 13 residues. Trimming stripped 1 base from V and 8 bases from J, with 11 bases between. In nucleotides, the CDR3 is TGTGCCAGCAGCCAAGGAGGGGGTCAAGGCTACACCTTC. This sequence encodes CASSQGGGQGYTF.

The rearrangement uses TRBV5-5 and TRBJ2-7; 12 nucleotides line up with TRBD1. Trimming took 2 bases from V and 6 from J; bases not matched to a gene: 15. Germline CDR1 SGHKS, CDR2 YYEKEE (reference sequence). The CDR3 length is 18 residues. The CDR3 loop is CASSFHLSTGTGGVEQYF. The CDR3 bases are TGTGCCAGCAGCTTCCACTTATCAACCGGGACAGGGGGCGTCGAGCAGTACTTC.

This chain connects TRBV6-5 to TRBJ2-7; 9 nucleotides agree with TRBD1. This CDR3 has 15 residues. J was trimmed by 3 bases and V by 0 bases; bases with no gene match: 3. The germline V gene encodes CDR1 MNHEY and CDR2 SVGAGI. The CDR3 loop reads CASSYSEGQGYEQYF. The CDR3 DNA reads as TGTGCCAGCAGTTACTCGGAGGGACAGGGCTACGAGCAGTACTTC.

This chain joins TRBV7-9 and TRBJ2-7; possibly TRBD1 for D (5 bases). The CDR3 totals 12 residues. Germline V gene lookup returns CDR1 SEHNR and CDR2 FQNEAQ (reference sequence). V shed 7 bases and J shed 6 bases, with 13 bases lying between them. The CDR3 DNA reads as TGTGCCAGCACCCACGTGGGGCTCGAGCAGTACTTC. Its protein is CASTHVGLEQYF. Together with reference TRBV7-9 and TRBJ2-7, the CDR3 gives the full variable domain: DTGVSQNPRHKITKRGQNVTFRCDPISEHNRLYWYRQTLGQGPEFLTYFQNEAQLEKSRLLSDRFSAERPKGSFSTLEIQRTEQGDSAMYLCASTHVGLEQYFGPGTRLTVT.

The chain has TRBV6-1 and TRBJ1-4, with TRBD1 identical over 11 bases. The CDR3 consists of 14 residues. Trimming removed 6 bases from V and 9 bases from J; junction bases left unmatched: 6. Germline V gene lookup returns CDR1 MNHNS and CDR2 SASEGT. Written as DNA, the CDR3 is TGTGCCAGCAGACCGGGACAGGGGGTACAAAAACTGTTTTTT. Protein sequence: CASRPGQGVQKLFF.

This clone was picked up one time. The chain is built from TRBV18 and TRBJ2-2; 7 nucleotides line up with TRBD2. This CDR3 is built from 16 residues. The J segment lost 6 bases and the V segment lost 2 bases, leaving 9 bases of the junction unmatched. Per germline, CDR1 KGHSH and CDR2 LQKENI. The CDR3 nucleotides read TGTGCCAGCTCACCAGATCTTTCGGGAGGACCCGGGGAGCTGTTTTTT. Encoded protein: CASSPDLSGGPGELFF.

This clone was seen once. The rearrangement uses TRBV10-3 and TRBJ2-7, with TRBD2 matching 11 bases. Trimming removed 10 bases from V and 0 bases from J; junction bases left unmatched: 8. The CDR3 sequence is 15 residues long. Germline-derived CDR1 and CDR2 are ENHRY and SYGVKD. DNA of the CDR3: TGTGCCACCACAAAACTAGCGGGGGACTCCTACGAGCAGTACTTC. Its translation: CATTKLAGDSYEQYF.

This clone was counted a few times. Its ends do not fully match the called genes, so a read error is possible. The chain carries TRBV11-2 and TRBJ2-3; D is unclear. Germline loops: CDR1 SGHAT, CDR2 FQNNGV. There are 13 residues in the CDR3. CDR3 nucleotides: TGTGCCAGCAGCTTAGCAGGCACGGATACGCAGTATTTT. Its translation: CASSLAGTDTQYF.

This clone turned up a few times. The chain carries TRBV2 and TRBJ2-2; possible D gene TRBD2, 5 bases. The length of the CDR3 is 12 residues. In germline, CDR1 is SNHLY, CDR2 FYNNEI. V was cut by 7 bases and J by 7 bases, with 10 bases left in between. For the CDR3, the DNA is TGTGCCAGCAACTCTGAGGGCGGGGAGCTGTTTTTT. Residues: CASNSEGGELFF.

The rearrangement joins TRBV6-6 to TRBJ1-1; tentative D call: TRBD1 (6 bases). Germline V CDR1 and CDR2: MNHNY, SVGAGI (reference sequence). The CDR3 is 12 residues long. The V end was cut by 6 bases, the J end by 1 base, with 6 bases between. CDR3 in amino acids: CASRQGNTEAFF. The DNA of the CDR3 is TGTGCCAGCAGACAGGGGAACACTGAAGCTTTCTTT.

The gene calls are TRBV28 and TRBJ2-3, with 8 positions matching TRBD2. The CDR3 has 16 residues. The germline V gene encodes CDR1 MDHEN and CDR2 SYDVKM. After removal of 5 bases from V and 0 bases from J, the junction contained 7 bases not matched to a gene. The CDR3 loop reads CASSEAGGPSTDTQYF. Here the CDR3 DNA reads TGTGCCAGCAGTGAGGCGGGGGGCCCAAGCACAGATACGCAGTATTTT.

The CDR3 sequence is CASTLAGHTDTQYF. CDR3 sequence (DNA): TGTGCCAGTACCTTAGCGGGGCACACAGATACGCAGTATTTT. The chain combines TRBV6-5 with TRBJ2-3, with 8 positions matching TRBD2. V lost 9 bases to trimming and J lost 2 bases; unmatched junction nucleotides: 7. The CDR3 runs 14 residues. Germline V lookup: CDR1 MNHEY, CDR2 SVGAGI.

The chain uses TRBV30 and TRBJ1-3; TRBD1 is a possible D gene (5 bases). V lost 5 bases to trimming and J lost 0 bases, with 11 bases between them. The CDR3 covers 14 residues. Germline-derived CDR1 and CDR2 are GTSNPN and SVGIG (reference sequence). The chain's CDR3 is CAWSPGGSGNTIYF. In DNA form, the CDR3 reads TGTGCCTGGTCTCCGGGGGGCTCTGGAAACACCATATATTTT.

CDR3 loop: CASSATGVNEKLFF. CDR3 DNA sequence: TGTGCCAGTAGCGCCACAGGAGTTAATGAAAAACTGTTTTTT. V is TRBV19 and J is TRBJ1-4; D may be TRBD1 (5 bases). V was cut by 6 bases and J by 4 bases, with 12 bases left in between. The CDR3 sequence is 14 residues long. Per germline, CDR1 LNHDA and CDR2 SQIVND (reference sequence).

The CDR3 bases are TGTGCCAGCAGCTTGGGAGGGCGGAGCAATCAGCCCCAGCATTTT. Translated, it gives CASSLGGRSNQPQHF. The chain is built from TRBV5-4 and TRBJ1-5; D is undetermined. The germline V gene has CDR1 SGHNT and CDR2 YYREEE (reference sequence). V was shortened by 0 bases and J by 1 base, with 8 bases between the two germline ends. The CDR3 extends over 15 amino acids.

The rearrangement uses TRBV6-1 and TRBJ1-3, with unresolved D. With 5 bases removed from V and 3 bases from J, the gap between germline ends came to 11 bases. The CDR3 loop spans 14 amino acids. Germline loops: CDR1 MNHNS, CDR2 SASEGT. CDR3 in DNA: TGTGCCAGCAGTACAGAGCCTCTTGGAAACACCATATATTTT. It specifies CASSTEPLGNTIYF.

V usage is TRBV18 and J usage is TRBJ1-1, with D tentatively TRBD1 (5 bases). The CDR3 length is 16 residues. CDR1 is KGHSH, CDR2 LQKENI, per germline. V shed 0 bases and J shed 6 bases, with 17 bases lying between them. CDR3 sequence: CASSPPITVGGSEAFF. The CDR3 coding sequence is TGTGCCAGCTCACCACCTATAACAGTCGGGGGTTCTGAAGCTTTCTTT.

The V gene is TRBV11-2, the J gene TRBJ2-5; 8 nucleotides align to TRBD2. Germline CDR1 SGHAT, CDR2 FQNNGV. V gave up 1 base and J gave up 5 bases; unmatched junction bases: 6. The CDR3 is 15 residues long. The CDR3 reads CASSLGGTSTETQYF. CDR3 bases: TGTGCCAGCAGCTTAGGGGGGACTAGTACGGAGACCCAGTACTTC. Full variable domain (rest looked up from reference TRBV11-2 and TRBJ2-5): EAGVAQSPRYKIIEKRQSVAFWCNPISGHATLYWYQQILGQGPKLLIQFQNNGVVDDSQLPKDRFSAERLKGVDSTLKIQPAKLEDSAVYLCASSLGGTSTETQYFGPGTRLLVL.

This rearrangement joins TRBV30 to TRBJ2-2, with 7 nucleotides matching TRBD2. The CDR3 contains 14 residues. V lost 5 bases, J lost 4 bases, and 7 bases stayed unmatched. Per the germline V gene, CDR1 is GTSNPN and CDR2 is SVGIG (reference sequence). The CDR3 loop reads CAWAPGGITGELFF. The CDR3 DNA sequence: TGTGCCTGGGCCCCCGGGGGGATCACCGGGGAGCTGTTTTTT.